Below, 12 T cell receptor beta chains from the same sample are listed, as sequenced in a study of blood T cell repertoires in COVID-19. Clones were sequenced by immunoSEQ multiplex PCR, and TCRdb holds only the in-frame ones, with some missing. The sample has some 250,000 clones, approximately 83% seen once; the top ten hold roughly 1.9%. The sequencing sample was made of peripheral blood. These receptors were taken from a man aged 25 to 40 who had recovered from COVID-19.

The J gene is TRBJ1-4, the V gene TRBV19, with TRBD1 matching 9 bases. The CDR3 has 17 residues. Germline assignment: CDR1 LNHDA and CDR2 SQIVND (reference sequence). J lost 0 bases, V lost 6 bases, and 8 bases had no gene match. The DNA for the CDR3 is TGTGCCAGTAGGGACAGGGGTGGTTCGGCAACTAATGAAAAACTGTTTTTT. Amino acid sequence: CASRDRGGSATNEKLFF.

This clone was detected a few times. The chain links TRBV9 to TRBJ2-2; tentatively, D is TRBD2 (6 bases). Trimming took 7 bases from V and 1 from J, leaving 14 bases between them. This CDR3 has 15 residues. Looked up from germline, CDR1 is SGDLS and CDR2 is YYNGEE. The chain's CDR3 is CASRGGRLNTGELFF. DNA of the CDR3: TGTGCCAGCCGTGGAGGGCGCTTGAACACCGGGGAGCTGTTTTTT.

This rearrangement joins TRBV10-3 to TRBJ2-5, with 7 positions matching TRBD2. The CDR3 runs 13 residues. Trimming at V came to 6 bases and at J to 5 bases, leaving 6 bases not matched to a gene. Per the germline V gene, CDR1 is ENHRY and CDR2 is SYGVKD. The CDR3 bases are TGTGCCATCAGCGGGACTATGGTGGAGACCCAGTACTTC. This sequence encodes CAISGTMVETQYF.

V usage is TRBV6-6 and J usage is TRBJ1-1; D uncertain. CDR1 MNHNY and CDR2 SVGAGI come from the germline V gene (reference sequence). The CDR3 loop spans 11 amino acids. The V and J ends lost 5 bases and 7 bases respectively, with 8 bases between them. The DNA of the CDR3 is TGTGCCAGCAGTCCCAACTTTGAAGCTTTCTTT. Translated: CASSPNFEAFF.

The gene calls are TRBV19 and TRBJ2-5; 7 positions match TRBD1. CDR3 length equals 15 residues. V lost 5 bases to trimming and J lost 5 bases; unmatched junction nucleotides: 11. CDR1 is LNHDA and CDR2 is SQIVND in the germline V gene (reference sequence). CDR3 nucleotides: TGTGCCAGTAGTGCCTTGACAGGGATTGGGGAGACCCAGTACTTC. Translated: CASSALTGIGETQYF.

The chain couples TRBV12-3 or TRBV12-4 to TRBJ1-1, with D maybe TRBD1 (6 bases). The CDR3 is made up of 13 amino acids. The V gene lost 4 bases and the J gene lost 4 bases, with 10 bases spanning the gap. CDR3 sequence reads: CASSSDRSTEAFF. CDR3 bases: TGTGCCAGCAGTTCGGACAGAAGCACTGAAGCTTTCTTT.

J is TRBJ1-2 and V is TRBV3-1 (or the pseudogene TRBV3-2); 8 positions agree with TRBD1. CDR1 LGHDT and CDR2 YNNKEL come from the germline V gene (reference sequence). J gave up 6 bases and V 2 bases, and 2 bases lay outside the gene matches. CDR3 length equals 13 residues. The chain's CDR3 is CASSQWTGNGYTF. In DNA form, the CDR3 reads TGTGCCAGCAGCCAATGGACAGGGAATGGCTACACCTTC.

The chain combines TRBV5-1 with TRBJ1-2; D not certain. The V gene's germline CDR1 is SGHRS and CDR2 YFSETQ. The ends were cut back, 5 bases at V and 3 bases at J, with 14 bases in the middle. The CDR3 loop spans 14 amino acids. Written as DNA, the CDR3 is TGCGCCAGCAGAAACCCAACAGAGTACTATGGCTACACCTTC. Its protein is CASRNPTEYYGYTF.

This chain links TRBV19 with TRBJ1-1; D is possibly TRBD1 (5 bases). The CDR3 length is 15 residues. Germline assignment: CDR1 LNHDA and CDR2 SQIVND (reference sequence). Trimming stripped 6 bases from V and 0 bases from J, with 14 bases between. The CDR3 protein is CASRRLTEVNTEAFF. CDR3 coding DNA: TGTGCCAGTAGGCGCTTGACAGAGGTGAACACTGAAGCTTTCTTT. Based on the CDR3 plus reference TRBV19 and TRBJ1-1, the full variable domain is DGGITQSPKYLFRKEGQNVTLSCEQNLNHDAMYWYRQDPGQGLRLIYYSQIVNDFQKGDIAEGYSVSREKKESFPLTVTSAQKNPTAFYLCASRRLTEVNTEAFFGQGTRLTVV.

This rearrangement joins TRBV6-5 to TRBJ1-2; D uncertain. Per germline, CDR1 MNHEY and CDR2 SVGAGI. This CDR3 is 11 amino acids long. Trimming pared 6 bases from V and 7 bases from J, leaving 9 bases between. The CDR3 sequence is CASSRGLGYTF. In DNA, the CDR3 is TGTGCCAGCAGCCGTGGGCTTGGCTACACCTTC.

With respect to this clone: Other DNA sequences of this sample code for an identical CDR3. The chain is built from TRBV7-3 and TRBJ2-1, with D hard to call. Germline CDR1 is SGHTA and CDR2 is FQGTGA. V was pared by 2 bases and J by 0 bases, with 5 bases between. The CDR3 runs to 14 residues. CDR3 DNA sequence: TGTGCCAGCAGCTTATACGGCTCCTACAATGAGCAGTTCTTC. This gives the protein CASSLYGSYNEQFF. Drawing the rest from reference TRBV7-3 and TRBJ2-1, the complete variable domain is GAGVSQTPSNKVTEKGKYVELRCDPISGHTALYWYRQSLGQGPEFLIYFQGTGAADDSGLPNDRFFAVRPEGSVSTLKIQRTERGDSAVYLCASSLYGSYNEQFFGPGTRLTVL.

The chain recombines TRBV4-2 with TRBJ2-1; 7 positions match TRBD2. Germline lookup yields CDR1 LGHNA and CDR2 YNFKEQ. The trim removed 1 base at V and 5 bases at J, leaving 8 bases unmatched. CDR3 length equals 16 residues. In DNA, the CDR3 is TGTGCCAGCAGCCAAGGGGTGGGGGGGACCAACAATGAGCAGTTCTTC. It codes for CASSQGVGGTNNEQFF.